A single sample gave rise to the 3 T cell receptor beta chains below, sequenced in a study of PD-1 blockade in classical Hodgkin lymphoma. Every patient experienced relapse after autologous stem cell transplantation, and brentuximab vedotin exposure varied. Repertoires were generated with immunoSEQ multiplex PCR, while TCRdb's copy carries only in-frame clones and drops some. The sample lists tens of thousands of clones; roughly 70% were seen once. The sequences come from peripheral blood mononuclear cells (PBMCs), collected before the second cycle of nivolumab. The receptor source for this set is a human donor with classical Hodgkin lymphoma.

This chain joins TRBV5-4 and TRBJ2-3, with D possibly being TRBD2 (7 bases). Germline V lookup: CDR1 SGHNT, CDR2 YYREEE (reference sequence). The CDR3 consists of 16 residues. Trimming removed 0 bases from V and 4 bases from J, with 15 bases in between. This chain's CDR3 is CASSLEGGGPSDTQYF. The CDR3 DNA is TGTGCCAGCAGCTTGGAAGGGGGAGGGCCCTCAGATACGCAGTATTTT. Full variable domain (missing parts from reference TRBV5-4 and TRBJ2-3): ETGVTQSPTHLIKTRGQQVTLRCSSQSGHNTVSWYQQALGQGPQFIFQYYREEENGRGNFPPRFSGLQFPNYSSELNVNALELDDSALYLCASSLEGGGPSDTQYFGPGTRLTVL.

The sample holds a few counts of this clone. CDR3 sequence reads: CASSVATRLEETQYF. The DNA of the CDR3 is TGTGCCAGCAGCGTAGCTACTAGGCTGGAAGAGACCCAGTACTTC. This chain uses TRBV9 with TRBJ2-5; the D gene is possibly TRBD2 (5 bases). Germline V lookup: CDR1 SGDLS, CDR2 YYNGEE. V was trimmed by 0 bases and J by 3 bases, leaving 12 bases between them. This CDR3 spans 15 amino acids. The entire variable domain, with the rest obtained from reference TRBV9 and TRBJ2-5, is as follows: DSGVTQTPKHLITATGQRVTLRCSPRSGDLSVYWYQQSLDQGLQFLIQYYNGEERAKGNILERFSAQQFPDLHSELNLSSLELGDSALYFCASSVATRLEETQYFGPGTRLLVL.

This chain joins TRBV19 and TRBJ2-7; the match to TRBD2 covers 10 bases. The CDR3 contains 17 residues. Trimming cost V 6 bases and J 0 bases; bases outside gene matches: 11. Germline values: CDR1 LNHDA, CDR2 SQIVND (reference sequence). CDR3 amino acids: CASSFRTSGASSYEQYF. The CDR3 nucleotides are TGTGCCAGTAGCTTTAGGACTAGCGGTGCGAGCTCCTACGAGCAGTACTTC.